This T cell receptor beta chain appears in the sequencing data of a study of T-cell reconstitution after alpha-beta-depleted transplantation in children. This clonotype was picked up a small number of times. A junction boundary mismatches the germline segment, possibly from a read error. Using unique molecular identifiers, the investigators prepared the TCRbeta library. TCRdb re-derived calls from the PCR reads in MiXCR, one entry per CDR3 protein. Found here are 80,000 to 95,000 distinct CDR3 sequences, 6.5% to 8.5% of them singletons; the top ten hold more than 6.5%. The CDR3 sequence is 15 residues long.

Sample: PBMCs from the stem cell graft donor, taken from the stem cell graft. This receptor was identified in a human donor who donated a stem cell graft to a child with congenital amegakaryocytic thrombocytopenia. The chain combines TRBV12-3 or TRBV12-4 with TRBJ2-2; 7 bases line up with TRBD1. CDR3 DNA sequence: TGTGCCAGCAGACGACAGGGAACGAACGCCGGGGAGCTGTTTTTT. This gives the protein CASRRQGTNAGELFF.